The sequence of this T cell receptor (beta chain) was determined in a study of blood T cell repertoires in COVID-19. Measured with immunoSEQ multiplex PCR; TCRdb has only the in-frame clones, and not every one. The sample contains around 180,000 clones, approximately 86% of which appear only once. V was clipped by 4 bases and J by 5 bases, with 10 bases between them. CDR3 size: 12 residues. CDR1 and CDR2 from the germline V gene are SQVTM and ANQGSEA. The source material was peripheral blood. V and J are TRBV29-1 and TRBJ2-3, with D tentatively TRBD1 (7 bases). The source is a man between 65 and 85 years old with active or convalescent COVID-19. The CDR3 sequence: CSVGQGGDTQYF. The CDR3 DNA sequence: TGCAGCGTTGGCCAGGGGGGAGATACGCAGTATTTT.